The 27 T cell receptor beta chains given below trace back to one sample, sequenced in a study of CD8 T cells in ankylosing spondylitis. TCRdb re-called the 5' RACE reads with MiXCR, one entry per CDR3 protein. Here the sample spans fewer than 40,000 distinct CDR3 sequences, roughly 33% being singletons. Sequences were obtained from synovial fluid, either unsorted or a sorted T cell fraction (not recorded which). These receptor sequences come from a male donor with ankylosing spondylitis.

The rearrangement links TRBV13 to TRBJ1-1, with 9 bases fitting TRBD1. The CDR3 is 15 amino acids. V shed 5 bases and J 4 bases; nucleotides not matched to a gene: 8. The germline gives CDR1 PRHDT, CDR2 FYEKMQ (reference sequence). CDR3 sequence: CASSPQTGGLTEAFF. The CDR3 DNA is TGTGCCAGCAGCCCGCAGACAGGGGGTCTCACTGAAGCTTTCTTT.

The V and J genes are TRBV14 and TRBJ1-1; 10 positions match TRBD1. Germline CDR1 is SGHDN and CDR2 is FVKESK. V gave up 5 bases and J gave up 10 bases; unmatched junction bases: 10. This CDR3 comprises 14 residues. The CDR3 DNA reads as TGTGCCAGCAGCTCCCGGGACAGGGGATTCGGAGCTTTCTTT. Encoded protein: CASSSRDRGFGAFF.

This clonotype was seen a few times. V and J are TRBV2 and TRBJ2-1, with TRBD2 identical over 7 bases. V lost 3 bases, J lost 8 bases, and 10 bases stayed unmatched. The CDR3 is made up of 15 amino acids. Germline V gene data show CDR1 as SNHLY and CDR2 as FYNNEI. The CDR3: CASSDRLAPTDEQFF. CDR3 nucleotide sequence: TGTGCCAGCAGTGACAGACTAGCTCCGACGGATGAGCAGTTCTTC.

This clonotype was observed at least ten times. The V and J genes are TRBV9 and TRBJ2-5; D possibly corresponds to TRBD1 (6 bases). Deletions cut 4 bases from V and 1 base from J, with 11 bases between. The germline gives CDR1 SGDLS, CDR2 YYNGEE. The CDR3 length is 14 residues. CDR3 sequence: CASSTQGPQETQYF. The CDR3 DNA follows: TGTGCCAGCAGCACACAGGGACCCCAAGAGACCCAGTACTTC.

This clonotype was seen many times. The chain carries TRBV3-1 and TRBJ2-3, with 7 positions matching TRBD2. The ends lost 0 bases at V and 4 bases at J; junction bases unmatched: 7. This CDR3 region has 16 residues. Germline V CDR1 and CDR2: LGHDT, YNNKEL (reference sequence). CDR3 protein: CASSQDWGEGPDTQYF. CDR3 bases: TGTGCCAGCAGCCAAGATTGGGGGGAGGGCCCAGATACGCAGTATTTT.

Sample share makes this clonotype medium-sized. The gene calls are TRBV13 and TRBJ1-1; the D gene is possibly TRBD1 (5 bases). CDR1 is PRHDT, CDR2 FYEKMQ, per germline (reference sequence). This CDR3 is built from 15 residues. Trimming left V 6 bases short and J 4 bases short, with 18 bases between. CDR3 sequence reads: CASSPPRGLGTEAFF. DNA for the CDR3: TGTGCCAGCAGTCCCCCTAGGGGATTGGGCACTGAAGCTTTCTTT.

This clonotype was detected only a few times. The rearrangement links TRBV4-2 to TRBJ2-1, with a possible D match to TRBD2 (6 bases). Germline CDR1 and CDR2: LGHNA and YNFKEQ. V was trimmed by 1 base and J by 5 bases, leaving 15 bases between them. The CDR3 extends over 16 amino acids. The CDR3 protein is CASSQVAAGDNNEQFF. The CDR3 nucleotides are TGTGCCAGCAGCCAAGTGGCAGCGGGCGATAACAATGAGCAGTTCTTC.

The sample holds a few counts of this clonotype. V is TRBV12-3 or TRBV12-4 and J is TRBJ2-7; D perhaps matches TRBD1 (6 bases). Trimming shortened V by 6 bases and J by 1 base, and 10 bases separated the two germline ends. The CDR3 runs to 13 residues. CDR3 bases: TGTGCCAGCAGCCCTCAGGGGTCCTACGAGCAGTACTTC. Its protein is CASSPQGSYEQYF.

This clonotype was detected only a few times. The chain uses TRBV7-2 and TRBJ2-1, with a possible D match to TRBD2 (7 bases). The CDR3 has 16 amino acids. Germline CDR1 is SGHTA and CDR2 is FQGNSA. Trimming took 4 bases from V and 4 from J, leaving 17 bases between them. This CDR3 reads CASSSLGGAWYNEQFF. The CDR3 nucleotides are TGTGCCAGCAGCTCCCTGGGGGGGGCGTGGTACAATGAGCAGTTCTTC. Full variable domain (remainder filled in from reference TRBV7-2 and TRBJ2-1): GAGVSQSPSNKVTEKGKDVELRCDPISGHTALYWYRQSLGQGLEFLIYFQGNSAPDKSGLPSDRFSAERTGGSVSTLTIQRTQQEDSAVYLCASSSLGGAWYNEQFFGPGTRLTVL.

V usage is TRBV12-3 or TRBV12-4 and J usage is TRBJ2-3; D is unclear. The CDR3 consists of 14 residues. Trimming left V 7 bases short and J 3 bases short, with 14 bases between. The CDR3 is CASTALRRTDTQYF. The CDR3 nucleotides are TGTGCCAGCACCGCTCTAAGACGTACAGATACGCAGTATTTT.

This chain links TRBV6-4 with TRBJ2-7; possible D gene TRBD1, 6 bases. The CDR3 extends over 14 amino acids. Germline-derived CDR1 and CDR2 are MRHNA and SNTAGT. V was cut by 4 bases and J by 4 bases, with 14 bases left in between. CDR3 sequence (DNA): TGTGCCAGCAGTGGAACAGGGATCAAATACGAGCAGTACGTC. Residues: CASSGTGIKYEQYV.

This chain links TRBV6-1 with TRBJ1-1; D is unresolved. This CDR3 has 15 residues. In germline, CDR1 is MNHNS, CDR2 SASEGT. Between the trimmed V and J ends, which lost 6 bases and 1 base, there was a span of 15 bases. The CDR3 sequence is CASRSIRQTNTEAFF. Here the CDR3 DNA reads TGTGCCAGCAGGAGTATCCGCCAGACGAACACTGAAGCTTTCTTT.

The rearrangement links TRBV12-3 or TRBV12-4 to TRBJ2-1; tentative D call: TRBD2 (6 bases). Trimming pared 5 bases from V and 4 bases from J, leaving 12 bases between. The CDR3 covers 14 residues. The CDR3 sequence is CASSLGGNYNEQFF. CDR3 in DNA: TGTGCCAGCAGTCTTGGGGGGAATTACAATGAGCAGTTCTTC.

This clonotype appeared many times. This rearrangement joins TRBV12-5 to TRBJ2-3; 9 nucleotides match TRBD1. V lost 5 bases and J lost 0; bases outside the gene matches: 12. CDR3 length: 18 residues. The V gene's germline CDR1 is LGHNT and CDR2 FRNRAP. The CDR3 DNA is TGTGCTAGTGGTCCCTCTCTTAACAGGGGGCTGAGCACAGATACGCAGTATTTT. Translation: CASGPSLNRGLSTDTQYF.

This clonotype was detected ten times or more. The V gene is TRBV5-1, the J gene TRBJ1-1; 8 bases agree with TRBD1. Germline values: CDR1 SGHRS, CDR2 YFSETQ. V dropped 2 bases and J dropped 5; count of bases not matched to a gene: 5. The CDR3 consists of 14 residues. Here the CDR3 DNA reads TGCGCCAGCAGCTTTAGTCAGGGGGCAACTGAAGCTTTCTTT. Translated: CASSFSQGATEAFF.

The chain links TRBV11-2 to TRBJ2-7, with D possibly matching TRBD1 (5 bases). The CDR3 consists of 15 residues. V shed 3 bases and J shed 3 bases, with 15 bases lying between them. Germline V gene lookup returns CDR1 SGHAT and CDR2 FQNNGV. CDR3 nucleotides: TGTGCCAGCAGCTTCCAGCAGGGAAGAGGCTACGAGCAGTACTTC. It yields the protein CASSFQQGRGYEQYF.

This clonotype was found a few times. V usage is TRBV29-1 and J usage is TRBJ2-1, with 14 bases matching TRBD2. CDR1 and CDR2 from the germline V gene are SQVTM and ANQGSEA. CDR3 length equals 16 residues. V shed 5 bases and J 4 bases; nucleotides not matched to a gene: 7. CDR3 in DNA: TGCAGCGTTAAGGGGACTAGCGGGAGTAGGTACAATGAGCAGTTCTTC. Translating it yields CSVKGTSGSRYNEQFF.

Many counts were recorded for this clonotype. The chain combines TRBV5-1 with TRBJ2-7; possibly TRBD2 for D (5 bases). The germline V and J ends were trimmed by 0 bases and 4 bases, with 11 bases remaining between them. CDR1 is SGHRS, CDR2 YFSETQ, per germline. The CDR3 sequence is 14 residues long. CDR3 amino acids: CASSLGTGMYEQYV. The CDR3 nucleotides read TGCGCCAGCAGCTTGGGGACGGGAATGTACGAGCAGTACGTC.

The sample holds a few counts of this clonotype. The chain has TRBV7-8 and TRBJ2-1, with 7 bases identical to TRBD2. V shed 3 bases, J shed 0 bases, and the junction held 14 bases outside the gene matches. The CDR3 is 19 amino acids. CDR1 and CDR2 (germline): SGHVS, FQNEAQ. The chain's CDR3 is CASSFPDQPGRSSYNEQFF. CDR3 DNA: TGTGCCAGCAGCTTCCCGGACCAACCCGGGAGGTCCTCCTACAATGAGCAGTTCTTC.

There are many counts of this clonotype. The chain combines TRBV7-9 with TRBJ2-4, with D maybe TRBD2 (5 bases). The CDR3 contains 14 residues. Trimming pared 1 base from V and 2 bases from J, leaving 6 bases between. Germline lookup yields CDR1 SEHNR and CDR2 FQNEAQ (reference sequence). The CDR3, as DNA: TGTGCCAGCAGCTTAGGAGGGTCCAAAAACATTCAGTACTTC. This sequence encodes CASSLGGSKNIQYF.

The rearrangement joins TRBV10-3 to TRBJ2-2; D possibly uses TRBD1 or TRBD2 (5 bases each). The V gene lost 3 bases and the J gene lost 1 base, with 9 bases spanning the gap. Germline values: CDR1 ENHRY, CDR2 SYGVKD. The CDR3 length is 15 residues. In DNA form, the CDR3 reads TGTGCCATCAGTGATCCTGGGGGGAACACCGGGGAGCTGTTTTTT. Protein: CAISDPGGNTGELFF.

This clonotype has more than one count but fewer than ten. The chain carries TRBV4-2 and TRBJ2-3; TRBD1 aligns across 9 bases. V was clipped by 4 bases and J by 3 bases; unmatched bases: 8. The CDR3 has 16 residues. Per germline, CDR1 LGHNA and CDR2 YNFKEQ. The CDR3 DNA follows: TGTGCCAGCAGCCGAAACCCCGGGACAGGGACAGATACGCAGTATTTT. It translates to CASSRNPGTGTDTQYF.

This clonotype was observed many times. The V call is TRBV12-3 or TRBV12-4, the J call TRBJ2-1, with TRBD2 as a possible D gene (6 bases). The CDR3 is 14 residues long. V was clipped by 3 bases and J by 7 bases, with 13 bases between them. Written as DNA, the CDR3 is TGTGCCAGCAGTTTGTCGCGGGGAAGGAATGAGCAGTTCTTC. As protein: CASSLSRGRNEQFF.

The rearrangement uses TRBV5-8 and TRBJ2-1, with D unresolved. With 4 bases removed from V and 9 bases from J, the gap between germline ends came to 11 bases. Germline V gives CDR1 SGHTS, CDR2 YDEGEE. The CDR3 covers 12 residues. The CDR3 loop reads CASSLVGPEQFF. CDR3 in DNA: TGTGCCAGCAGCCTAGTAGGTCCTGAGCAGTTCTTC.

The chain uses TRBV20-1 and TRBJ2-1; 7 bases align to TRBD2. Germline V gives CDR1 DFQATT, CDR2 SNEGSKA (reference sequence). This CDR3 contains 16 residues. V dropped 3 bases and J dropped 4; count of bases not matched to a gene: 12. The CDR3 here is CSARDLGSGYYNEQFF. Here the CDR3 DNA reads TGCAGTGCTAGGGATTTGGGTAGCGGGTATTACAATGAGCAGTTCTTC.

This chain joins TRBV11-2 and TRBJ1-6; the D is unclear. With 3 bases removed from V and 8 bases from J, the gap between germline ends came to 5 bases. The CDR3 is made up of 12 amino acids. Germline CDR1 reads SGHAT; CDR2 reads FQNNGV. In DNA, the CDR3 is TGTGCCAGCAGCTTTGGGCATTCACCCCTCCACTTT. This codes for CASSFGHSPLHF.

This clonotype was seen a few times. The J gene is TRBJ2-3, the V gene TRBV5-1, with 8 bases fitting TRBD1. The CDR3 is 15 amino acids. Germline V gene sequence: CDR1 SGHRS, CDR2 YFSETQ. J gave up 8 bases and V 2 bases, and 10 bases lay outside the gene matches. The CDR3 sequence is CASSFFRRGLVTQYF. The CDR3 DNA follows: TGCGCCAGCAGCTTTTTTCGCAGGGGGCTGGTTACGCAGTATTTT.